The 23 T cell receptor beta chains listed next were all sequenced from one sample in a study of cytomegalovirus exposure and HLA in healthy donors. Researchers ran the PCR with 60 Vbeta and 13 Jbeta primers. The protocol was immunoSEQ multiplex PCR, while the TCRdb copy is restricted to in-frame clones and leaves out a portion. The data hold about 140,000 clones, with 66% observed a single time. The sequencing sample was made of PBMCs. The receptor set was obtained from a human donor in good health.

This clone was seen a handful of times. This rearrangement joins TRBV6-4 to TRBJ2-2; D unresolved. Germline CDR1 reads MRHNA; CDR2 reads SNTAGT. This CDR3 is 13 amino acids long. Trimming pared 8 bases from V and 4 bases from J, leaving 11 bases between. CDR3 nucleotides: TGTGCCAGCGGGTCGGGTTCCACCGGGGAGCTGTTTTTT. This codes for CASGSGSTGELFF.

CDR3 nucleotide sequence: TGTGCCAGCAGTCAACCGGGGTACAGCTCCTACAATGAGCAGTTCTTC. Its protein is CASSQPGYSSYNEQFF. The chain is built from TRBV6-6 and TRBJ2-1, with a weak D call TRBD2 (5 bases). Trimming left V 5 bases short and J 0 bases short, with 14 bases between. The CDR3 sequence is 16 residues long. The germline V gene encodes CDR1 MNHNY and CDR2 SVGAGI (reference sequence).

The chain couples TRBV5-1 to TRBJ2-1; D is possibly TRBD2 (6 bases). Germline CDR1 and CDR2: SGHRS and YFSETQ. Trimming cost V 3 bases and J 1 base, with 11 bases left between them. The length of the CDR3 is 15 residues. The CDR3 coding sequence is TGCGCCAGCAGCTCAGCGGGTGGGTCCTACAATGAGCAGTTCTTC. This codes for CASSSAGGSYNEQFF.

This clone has only a few counts. The chain uses TRBV5-5 and TRBJ2-1, with 8 nucleotides matching TRBD2. Losses at the gene ends were 0 bases for V and 10 bases for J; bases not matched to a gene: 9. The germline CDR1 and CDR2 sequences are SGHKS and YYEKEE (reference sequence). The CDR3 totals 15 residues. CDR3: CASSLGTSGLGEQFF. In DNA, the CDR3 is TGTGCCAGCAGCTTGGGAACTAGCGGCCTCGGGGAGCAGTTCTTC.

This chain uses TRBV6-5 with TRBJ2-1; 7 bases agree with TRBD1. This CDR3 spans 15 amino acids. The trim removed 5 bases at V and 9 bases at J, leaving 13 bases unmatched. Germline CDR1 is MNHEY and CDR2 is SVGAGI. This CDR3 reads CASSPLGRGKVEQFF. The CDR3 DNA is TGTGCCAGCAGTCCTCTTGGCAGGGGGAAAGTTGAGCAGTTCTTC.

The V gene is TRBV18, the J gene TRBJ2-1; D is undetermined. Trimming shortened V by 0 bases and J by 2 bases, and 2 bases separated the two germline ends. This CDR3 region has 13 residues. Germline V gene data show CDR1 as KGHSH and CDR2 as LQKENI. The CDR3 coding sequence is TGTGCCAGCTCACCACCTACCTACAATGAGCAGTTCTTC. Residues: CASSPPTYNEQFF.

This clone has just a few counts. The chain employs TRBV7-9 and TRBJ1-2, with unresolved D. Germline CDR1 is SEHNR and CDR2 is FQNEAQ (reference sequence). The CDR3 is 13 residues long. Deletions cut 5 bases from V and 8 bases from J, with 15 bases between. Written as DNA, the CDR3 is TGTGCCAGCAGCCGAACTATTCTGAGAGGCTACACCTTC. Translation gives CASSRTILRGYTF. The full variable domain, rest sourced from reference TRBV7-9 and TRBJ1-2, is DTGVSQNPRHKITKRGQNVTFRCDPISEHNRLYWYRQTLGQGPEFLTYFQNEAQLEKSRLLSDRFSAERPKGSFSTLEIQRTEQGDSAMYLCASSRTILRGYTFGSGTRLTVV.

In this sample, this clone turned up a few times. The V and J genes are TRBV27 and TRBJ2-5; TRBD2 matches 10 bases. Germline V CDR1 and CDR2: MNHEY, SMNVEV (reference sequence). The CDR3 contains 14 residues. Unmatched junction bases numbered 4, after V lost 5 bases and J lost 4 bases. The CDR3 reads CASSPIAGGETQYF. In nucleotides, the CDR3 is TGTGCCAGCAGTCCCATAGCGGGAGGAGAGACCCAGTACTTC.

This chain links TRBV2 with TRBJ2-2; 8 bases map to TRBD2. The trim removed 6 bases at V and 0 bases at J, leaving 6 bases unmatched. Germline CDR1 reads SNHLY; CDR2 reads FYNNEI. The CDR3 covers 16 residues. CDR3 in amino acids: CASSPTSGSNTGELFF. The DNA for the CDR3 is TGTGCCAGCAGCCCTACTAGCGGTTCGAACACCGGGGAGCTGTTTTTT.

This clone was picked up one time. The chain links TRBV7-2 to TRBJ1-2, with 8 bases aligning to TRBD1. The CDR3 spans 16 residues. The germline V gene has CDR1 SGHTA and CDR2 FQGNSA. Unmatched junction bases numbered 14, after V lost 7 bases and J lost 4 bases. The CDR3, as DNA: TGTGCCAGCAAATTAGGTGTAGGACAGGGTAGCTATGGCTACACCTTC. Protein product: CASKLGVGQGSYGYTF.

This sequence joins TRBV28 and TRBJ1-1; the D gene is possibly TRBD1 (5 bases). Germline assignment: CDR1 MDHEN and CDR2 SYDVKM. The CDR3 is 14 residues long. Trimming removed 6 bases at V and 5 bases at J, with 16 bases between. The CDR3 protein is CASSLGGEWTEAFF. CDR3 coding DNA: TGTGCCAGCAGCCTGGGGGGGGAGTGGACTGAAGCTTTCTTT.

The V gene is TRBV4-2, the J gene TRBJ2-1; TRBD2 matches at 11 bases. V was clipped by 1 base and J by 7 bases; unmatched bases: 12. This CDR3 comprises 18 residues. Germline V gene data show CDR1 as LGHNA and CDR2 as YNFKEQ. The CDR3 loop is CASSQVEMSSGGGNEQFF. In nucleotides, the CDR3 is TGTGCCAGCAGCCAAGTCGAGATGAGTAGCGGGGGGGGAAATGAGCAGTTCTTC.

V and J are TRBV27 and TRBJ1-2; tentatively, D is TRBD1 (5 bases). Trimming stripped 1 base from V and 6 bases from J, with 12 bases between. This CDR3 contains 14 residues. Germline CDR1 is MNHEY and CDR2 is SMNVEV (reference sequence). The CDR3 protein is CASSLLGDRNGYTF. CDR3 in DNA: TGTGCCAGCAGTTTATTAGGGGATCGGAATGGCTACACCTTC.

This clone was found once. The chain uses TRBV7-9 and TRBJ1-3, with D possibly matching TRBD1 (5 bases). Trimming stripped 5 bases from V and 0 bases from J, with 14 bases between. There are 16 residues in the CDR3. The germline CDR1 and CDR2 sequences are SEHNR and FQNEAQ (reference sequence). Written as DNA, the CDR3 is TGTGCCAGCAGCCCCCAAGGGACTTTCTCTGGAAACACCATATATTTT. It codes for CASSPQGTFSGNTIYF.

This clone turned up a few times. The chain links TRBV5-1 to TRBJ1-2; maybe TRBD1 (5 bases). The length of the CDR3 is 14 residues. Per germline, CDR1 SGHRS and CDR2 YFSETQ. V lost 5 bases and J 1 base, leaving 12 bases between the germline ends. CDR3 in amino acids: CASSMGPNNYGYTF. CDR3 sequence (DNA): TGCGCCAGCAGTATGGGGCCCAATAACTATGGCTACACCTTC.

The V gene is TRBV7-9, the J gene TRBJ2-7; 9 nucleotides agree with TRBD1. Germline lookup yields CDR1 SEHNR and CDR2 FQNEAQ (reference sequence). The ends lost 1 base at V and 5 bases at J; junction bases unmatched: 0. This CDR3 contains 13 residues. The CDR3 coding sequence is TGTGCCAGCAGCTTAGGGACAGGGGACGAGCAGTACTTC. This gives the protein CASSLGTGDEQYF.

Written as DNA, the CDR3 is TGTGCCAGCTCACCACTACCGGGACAAGCAGACTACACCTTC. Translation gives CASSPLPGQADYTF. The chain joins TRBV18 to TRBJ1-2, with D tentatively TRBD1 (6 bases). The CDR3 is 14 amino acids. Germline-derived CDR1 and CDR2 are KGHSH and LQKENI. The V gene lost 1 base and the J gene lost 10 bases, with 16 bases spanning the gap.

The chain combines TRBV7-8 with TRBJ2-1; possibly TRBD2 for D (6 bases). V was shortened by 4 bases and J by 2 bases, with 12 bases between the two germline ends. This CDR3 region has 15 residues. The germline V gene encodes CDR1 SGHVS and CDR2 FQNEAQ. CDR3: CASSSPGVAYNEQFF. In DNA form, the CDR3 reads TGTGCCAGCAGCTCCCCGGGGGTGGCCTACAATGAGCAGTTCTTC.

V usage is TRBV18 and J usage is TRBJ2-7, with a weak D call TRBD1 (6 bases). V shed 6 bases and J shed 4 bases, with 10 bases lying between them. CDR1 is KGHSH and CDR2 is LQKENI in the germline V gene. This CDR3 is 12 amino acids long. CDR3 DNA sequence: TGTGCCAGCTCCCCTGGACAGTACGAGCAGTACTTC. Its translation is CASSPGQYEQYF. The whole variable domain, filled in from reference TRBV18 and TRBJ2-7, reads NAGVMQNPRHLVRRRGQEARLRCSPMKGHSHVYWYRQLPEEGLKFMVYLQKENIIDESGMPKERFSAEFPKEGPSILRIQQVVRGDSAAYFCASSPGQYEQYFGPGTRLTVT.

This clone was picked up one time. The chain carries TRBV10-3 and TRBJ1-5, with 7 nucleotides matching TRBD1. The CDR3 sequence is 15 residues long. The trim removed 6 bases at V and 7 bases at J, leaving 12 bases unmatched. Per the germline V gene, CDR1 is ENHRY and CDR2 is SYGVKD. The chain's CDR3 is CAIRDGKAGGQPQHF. CDR3 DNA: TGTGCCATCAGGGACGGGAAGGCAGGGGGACAGCCCCAGCATTTT.

V gene TRBV5-1 combines with J gene TRBJ1-1, with D hard to call. From germline, CDR1 is SGHRS and CDR2 YFSETQ. This CDR3 contains 15 residues. V lost 0 bases and J lost 1, with 10 bases in between. The CDR3 bases are TGCGCCAGCAGCTTGGGCCCGGAGGCGAACACTGAAGCTTTCTTT. It yields the protein CASSLGPEANTEAFF.

The gene calls are TRBV11-2 and TRBJ2-7; 8 nucleotides match TRBD1. The CDR3 covers 16 residues. V trimming: 0 bases; J trimming: 4 bases; junction bases outside the gene matches: 8. Germline-derived CDR1 and CDR2 are SGHAT and FQNNGV. The CDR3 reads CASSLEGQGLTYEQYF. The CDR3 DNA sequence: TGTGCCAGCAGCTTAGAAGGACAGGGTCTGACGTACGAGCAGTACTTC. Combining the CDR3 with reference TRBV11-2 and TRBJ2-7 gives the whole variable domain EAGVAQSPRYKIIEKRQSVAFWCNPISGHATLYWYQQILGQGPKLLIQFQNNGVVDDSQLPKDRFSAERLKGVDSTLKIQPAKLEDSAVYLCASSLEGQGLTYEQYFGPGTRLTVT.

The chain joins TRBV5-1 to TRBJ1-2, with 9 nucleotides matching TRBD1. The CDR3 length is 14 residues. The V gene's germline CDR1 is SGHRS and CDR2 YFSETQ. Unmatched junction bases numbered 4, after V lost 4 bases and J lost 3 bases. CDR3 loop: CASSEQGADYGYTF. In DNA, the CDR3 is TGCGCCAGCAGCGAACAGGGGGCAGACTATGGCTACACCTTC.